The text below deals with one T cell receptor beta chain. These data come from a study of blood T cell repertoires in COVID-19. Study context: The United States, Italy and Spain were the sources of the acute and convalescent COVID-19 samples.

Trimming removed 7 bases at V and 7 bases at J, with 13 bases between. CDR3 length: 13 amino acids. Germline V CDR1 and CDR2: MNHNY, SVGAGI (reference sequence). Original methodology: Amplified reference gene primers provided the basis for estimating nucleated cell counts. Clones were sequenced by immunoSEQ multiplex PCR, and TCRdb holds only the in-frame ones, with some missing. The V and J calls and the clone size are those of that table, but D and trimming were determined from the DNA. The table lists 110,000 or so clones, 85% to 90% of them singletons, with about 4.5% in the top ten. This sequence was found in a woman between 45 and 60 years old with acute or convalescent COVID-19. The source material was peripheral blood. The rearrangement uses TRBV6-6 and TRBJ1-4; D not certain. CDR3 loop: CASKPGGSEKLFF. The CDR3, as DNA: TGTGCCAGCAAGCCGGGTGGTAGTGAAAAACTGTTTTTT.